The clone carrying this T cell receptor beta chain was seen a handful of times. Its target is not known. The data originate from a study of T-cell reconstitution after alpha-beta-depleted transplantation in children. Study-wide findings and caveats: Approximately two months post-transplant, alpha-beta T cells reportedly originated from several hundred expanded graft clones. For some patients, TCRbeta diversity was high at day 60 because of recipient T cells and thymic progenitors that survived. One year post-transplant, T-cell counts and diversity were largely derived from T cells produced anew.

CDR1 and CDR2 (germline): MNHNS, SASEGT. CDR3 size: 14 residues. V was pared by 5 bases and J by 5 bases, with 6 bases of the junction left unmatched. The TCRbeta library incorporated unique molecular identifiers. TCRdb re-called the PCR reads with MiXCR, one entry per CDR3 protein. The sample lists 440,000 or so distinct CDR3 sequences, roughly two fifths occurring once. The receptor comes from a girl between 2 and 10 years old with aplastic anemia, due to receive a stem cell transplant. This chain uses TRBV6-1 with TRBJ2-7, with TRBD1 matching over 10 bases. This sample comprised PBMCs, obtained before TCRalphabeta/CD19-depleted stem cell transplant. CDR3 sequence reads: CASSRQGALNEQYF. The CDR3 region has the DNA TGTGCCAGCAGTCGACAGGGGGCGCTGAACGAGCAGTACTTC.